Listed below are T cell receptor beta chains from one sample, sequenced in a study of CXCR3-negative and CXCR3-positive naive CD8 T cells. TCRdb reprocessed the 5' RACE reads and stores each CDR3 protein as one record, lacking DNA. The table gives roughly 120,000 distinct CDR3 sequences; the top ten clones make up roughly 0.6% of it. Input material: naive CXCR3+ CD8+ T cells from blood. Receptors originate from a human donor in good health. Some clones in this sample may be carry-over from other donors' samples. Both conserved end residues are part of each CDR3. Each record gives: J gene, V gene, CDR3 protein.

TRBJ2-2	TRBV15	CATSRDGSRQEGLFF
TRBJ2-7	TRBV29-1	CSAGPEDSYEQYF
TRBJ2-1	TRBV7-8	CASSATSNNEQFF
TRBJ2-1	TRBV7-6	CASSPAGAVQFNEQFF
TRBJ2-3	TRBV29-1	CSVEVPTSGYTDTQYF
TRBJ2-5	TRBV6-6	CASRSGSNLETQYF
TRBJ2-1	TRBV7-9	CASISQGYGDNEQFF
TRBJ1-5	TRBV5-6	CASSFFDQPQHF
TRBJ1-5	TRBV7-9	CASSLVARDQPQHF
TRBJ1-2	TRBV12-3/TRBV12-4	CASTPGHYGYTF
TRBJ1-6	TRBV4-1	CASSQQGYNSPLHF
TRBJ2-7	TRBV28	CASSLFEREDHEQYF
TRBJ2-5	TRBV28	CASRPGVTWEETQYF
TRBJ2-7	TRBV7-9	CASSFEQGPYEQYF
TRBJ1-2	TRBV19	CASSILQGDGYTF
TRBJ2-7	TRBV28	CASSSTGTDYEQYF
TRBJ2-3	TRBV6-6	CASSPGVLGTQYF
TRBJ2-7	TRBV7-9	CASSPTSRMESSYEQYF
TRBJ2-1	TRBV12-3/TRBV12-4	CASTDGGAPFNEQFF
TRBJ1-4	TRBV28	CASRSGTVNEKLFF
TRBJ2-2	TRBV7-9	CASSLAEGEALLTGELFF
TRBJ2-5	TRBV7-9	CASSQTLKETQYF
TRBJ2-2	TRBV29-1	CSVDQAPGTGELFF
TRBJ1-4	TRBV4-3	CASSQGTAKNEKLFF
TRBJ2-5	TRBV12-3/TRBV12-4	CASTVAQAETQYF
TRBJ1-4	TRBV19	CASGRASTNEKLFF
TRBJ2-1	TRBV29-1	CSVELDSDEQFF
TRBJ2-5	TRBV28	CASRMTSHERQETQYF
TRBJ2-2	TRBV29-1	CSVEEDGRAPGELFF
TRBJ2-5	TRBV7-2	CASSLTRETQYF
TRBJ2-2	TRBV11-2	CASTRGLGNTGELFF